The 26 T cell receptor beta chains below come from one sample, sequenced in a study of T cells in Graves' hyperthyroidism and ophthalmopathy. Amplified regions were TCR beta CDR3 sequences from RNA transcripts. HTBI primers drove first-round RT-PCR of the TCR CDR3. TCRdb called the multiplex PCR reads again in MiXCR, with one record for every CDR3 protein. The data show about 280,000 distinct CDR3 sequences, around 25% seen once. The specimen was blood. Receptor source: a man aged 35 to 55 with Graves' hyperthyroidism that later progressed to Graves' ophthalmopathy.

In its sample, this clonotype was seen many times. This rearrangement joins TRBV5-1 to TRBJ2-5; D possibly corresponds to TRBD2 (6 bases). This CDR3 has 16 amino acids. CDR1 and CDR2 from the germline V gene are SGHRS and YFSETQ. Trimming removed 2 bases at V and 4 bases at J, with 18 bases between. The CDR3 sequence is CASSFIPRRGPETQYF. As DNA, the CDR3 is TGCGCCAGCAGCTTTATCCCCAGGAGGGGACCAGAGACCCAGTACTTC.

In this sample, this clonotype turned up many times. The genes are TRBV11-1 and TRBJ1-3; D gene uncertain. The germline V and J ends were trimmed by 5 bases and 2 bases, with 16 bases remaining between them. The length of the CDR3 is 16 residues. Germline V CDR1 and CDR2: SGHAT, FQDESV (reference sequence). CDR3 loop: CASSLDLSRTGNTIYF. The CDR3 nucleotides read TGTGCCAGCAGCCTGGACCTATCCCGGACTGGAAACACCATATATTTT. Drawing the rest from reference TRBV11-1 and TRBJ1-3, the complete variable domain is EAEVAQSPRYKITEKSQAVAFWCDPISGHATLYWYRQILGQGPELLVQFQDESVVDDSQLPKDRFSAERLKGVDSTLKIQPAELGDSAMYLCASSLDLSRTGNTIYFGEGSWLTVV.

This clonotype came up many times. The V and J genes are TRBV28 and TRBJ2-7; D unclear. Germline CDR1 is MDHEN and CDR2 is SYDVKM. CDR3 length equals 11 residues. V was shortened by 6 bases and J by 10 bases, with 13 bases between the two germline ends. CDR3 nucleotides: TGTGCCAGCAGCTCGTGGGGTAGACAGTACTTC. Translating gives CASSSWGRQYF.

This clonotype was counted many times. V is TRBV6-2 or TRBV6-3 and J is TRBJ2-5; D unclear. The CDR3 consists of 16 residues. Looked up from germline, CDR1 is MNHEY and CDR2 is SVGEGT. Trimming removed 2 bases at V and 2 bases at J, with 15 bases between. CDR3 DNA: TGTGCCAGCAGTTACAGTGGCGATGAATTACAAGAGACCCAGTACTTC. Translation gives CASSYSGDELQETQYF.

There are many counts of this clonotype. This chain links TRBV19 with TRBJ1-2; TRBD1 is a possible D gene (6 bases). The CDR3 runs to 13 residues. The V gene lost 6 bases and the J gene lost 2 bases, with 10 bases spanning the gap. Germline V gives CDR1 LNHDA, CDR2 SQIVND (reference sequence). CDR3 nucleotides: TGTGCCAGTAGGATAACAGGGAACTATGGCTACACCTTC. Protein: CASRITGNYGYTF.

At least ten counts were recorded for this clonotype. The V and J genes are TRBV6-5 and TRBJ1-2; weak D call: TRBD1 (6 bases). The CDR3 covers 16 residues. V shed 2 bases and J shed 3 bases, with 16 bases lying between them. Germline V CDR1 and CDR2: MNHEY, SVGAGI. In nucleotides, the CDR3 is TGTGCCAGCAGTTACGCCAGACAGGCCCCAGACTATGGCTACACCTTC. It specifies CASSYARQAPDYGYTF.

This clonotype was seen many times. V is TRBV12-3 or TRBV12-4 and J is TRBJ2-7; 7 nucleotides align to TRBD2. The CDR3 has 15 amino acids. With 6 bases clipped from V and 2 bases from J, the junction kept 10 bases outside the gene matches. The CDR3 protein is CASRRAGPATYEQYF. DNA for the CDR3: TGTGCCAGCAGACGAGCGGGGCCTGCTACCTACGAGCAGTACTTC.

This clonotype appeared many times. This chain connects TRBV7-3 to TRBJ1-1, with a possible D match to TRBD1 (5 bases). Deletions cut 5 bases from V and 6 bases from J, with 16 bases between. CDR1 and CDR2 (germline): SGHTA, FQGTGA. The CDR3 contains 14 residues. CDR3 in amino acids: CASSRSGGGAEAFF. CDR3 sequence (DNA): TGTGCCAGCAGCCGTTCGGGTGGAGGGGCTGAAGCTTTCTTT.

This clonotype has a count of ten or more. This sequence joins TRBV5-4 and TRBJ2-3; 8 nucleotides agree with TRBD2. With V trimmed by 3 bases and J by 1 base, 7 bases remained unmatched. The CDR3 contains 16 residues. Germline loops: CDR1 SGHNT, CDR2 YYREEE (reference sequence). This CDR3 is CASSWVLAAGTDTQYF. For the CDR3, the DNA is TGTGCCAGCAGCTGGGTACTAGCGGCTGGCACAGATACGCAGTATTTT.

This clonotype was detected many times. The chain couples TRBV6-1 to TRBJ1-2; 9 positions match TRBD1. The ends lost 6 bases at V and 6 bases at J; junction bases unmatched: 2. The length of the CDR3 is 12 residues. The germline V gene has CDR1 MNHNS and CDR2 SASEGT. The CDR3 nucleotides are TGTGCCAGCAGCAGGACAGGGGATGGCTACACCTTC. Protein: CASSRTGDGYTF.

This clonotype was observed at least ten times. The chain combines TRBV2 with TRBJ1-1; D unresolved. Trimming stripped 6 bases from V and 2 bases from J, with 10 bases between. The CDR3 extends over 13 amino acids. From germline, CDR1 is SNHLY and CDR2 FYNNEI. CDR3 bases: TGTGCCAGCAGGACGGAGCCCAACACTGAAGCTTTCTTT. It translates to CASRTEPNTEAFF.

This clonotype was observed at least ten times. The V and J genes are TRBV12-3 or TRBV12-4 and TRBJ2-7; TRBD1 aligns across 7 bases. Unmatched junction bases numbered 4, after V lost 6 bases and J lost 2 bases. The CDR3 covers 13 residues. For the CDR3, the DNA is TGTGCCAGCAGAGGACAGGTAGCCTACGAGCAGTACTTC. Encoded protein: CASRGQVAYEQYF.

This chain uses TRBV28 with TRBJ2-7; TRBD1 is a possible D gene (5 bases). CDR1 MDHEN and CDR2 SYDVKM come from the germline V gene. This CDR3 contains 16 residues. V lost 4 bases, J lost 0 bases, and 16 bases lay in between. CDR3 region: CASSSPDWGSSYEQYF. Here the CDR3 DNA reads TGTGCCAGCAGTTCCCCCGATTGGGGCAGCTCCTACGAGCAGTACTTC.

This clonotype has at least ten counts. In nucleotides, the CDR3 is TGTGCCAGCAGTCGACAGGGGATTTTCAATCAGCCCCAGCATTTT. Translating gives CASSRQGIFNQPQHF. V and J are TRBV6-1 and TRBJ1-5; TRBD1 matches at 8 bases. In germline, CDR1 is MNHNS, CDR2 SASEGT. The CDR3 length is 15 residues. The V segment lost 5 bases and the J segment 3 bases; nucleotides outside the gene matches: 6.

This clonotype was seen repeatedly, ten times or more. V is TRBV19 and J is TRBJ2-4, with TRBD1 identical over 10 bases. Trimming cost V 3 bases and J 6 bases; bases outside gene matches: 5. CDR3 length equals 15 residues. Per germline, CDR1 LNHDA and CDR2 SQIVND (reference sequence). Written as DNA, the CDR3 is TGTGCCAGTAGTATGACAGGGGGCAGGATAAACATTCAGTACTTC. Its translation is CASSMTGGRINIQYF.

The chain employs TRBV6-1 and TRBJ2-7; D may be TRBD1 (6 bases). Trimming shortened V by 2 bases and J by 2 bases, and 13 bases separated the two germline ends. This CDR3 has 15 residues. Germline V gene lookup returns CDR1 MNHNS and CDR2 SASEGT. The CDR3 loop is CASSEYWQGTYEQYF. The CDR3 nucleotides are TGTGCCAGCAGTGAATATTGGCAGGGGACCTACGAGCAGTACTTC.

This clonotype has at least ten counts. V usage is TRBV27 and J usage is TRBJ2-4, with TRBD2 matching over 9 bases. Looked up from germline, CDR1 is MNHEY and CDR2 is SMNVEV (reference sequence). J was trimmed by 5 bases and V by 10 bases; bases with no gene match: 9. CDR3 length: 14 residues. The CDR3 sequence: CANPLSGRENIQYF. The CDR3 DNA reads as TGTGCCAATCCCCTTAGCGGGAGAGAAAACATTCAGTACTTC.

The CDR3, as DNA: TGTGCCAGCAGTCCCCCGACAGGGGGAGTGAGGGGCTACACCTTC. Protein: CASSPPTGGVRGYTF. The rearrangement uses TRBV6-1 and TRBJ1-2, with 9 bases lining up with TRBD1. V lost 5 bases, J lost 8 bases, and 12 bases stayed unmatched. The germline CDR1 and CDR2 sequences are MNHNS and SASEGT. This CDR3 is built from 15 residues.

The sample holds many counts of this clonotype. The V gene is TRBV30, the J gene TRBJ2-7; 8 bases are shared with TRBD2. The CDR3 has 13 amino acids. The V gene end was trimmed by 2 bases and the J gene end by 7 bases; junction bases not matched to a gene: 7. The V gene's germline CDR1 is GTSNPN and CDR2 SVGIG (reference sequence). The CDR3 is CAWSKAGAREQYF. In DNA, the CDR3 is TGTGCCTGGAGTAAAGCGGGAGCTCGGGAGCAGTACTTC.

This clonotype was seen at least ten times. This chain uses TRBV19 with TRBJ2-2; 12 nucleotides line up with TRBD2. The junction had 17 bases not matched to a gene; V was cut back by 6 bases and J by 6 bases. The CDR3 contains 19 residues. From germline, CDR1 is LNHDA and CDR2 SQIVND (reference sequence). The CDR3 DNA reads as TGTGCCAGTAGACCCCTAGCGGGAGGGCCTTGGTCCTTGGCCGGGGAGCTGTTTTTT. It codes for CASRPLAGGPWSLAGELFF.

The J gene is TRBJ2-7, the V gene TRBV6-2 or TRBV6-3; no clear D gene. The CDR3 is 12 residues long. Trimming took 6 bases from V and 4 from J, leaving 10 bases between them. Germline V gives CDR1 MNHEY, CDR2 SVGEGT. The CDR3: CASSLKRYEQYF. The CDR3 bases are TGTGCCAGCAGCCTCAAGCGTTACGAGCAGTACTTC.

This clonotype was seen ten or more times. V is TRBV9 and J is TRBJ2-3; the match to TRBD2 covers 9 bases. The germline gives CDR1 SGDLS, CDR2 YYNGEE. V gave up 3 bases and J gave up 3 bases; unmatched junction bases: 11. This CDR3 contains 17 residues. Here the CDR3 DNA reads TGTGCCAGCAGCGGGCAGACTAGCGGATATAGTACAGATACGCAGTATTTT. Translating gives CASSGQTSGYSTDTQYF.

This clonotype was recorded at least ten times. The chain is built from TRBV6-5 and TRBJ1-1, with TRBD1 matching over 10 bases. Losses at the gene ends were 0 bases for V and 4 bases for J; bases not matched to a gene: 8. The length of the CDR3 is 17 residues. CDR1 and CDR2 from the germline V gene are MNHEY and SVGAGI. The CDR3 loop is CASSYSFGGTGATEAFF. In DNA form, the CDR3 reads TGTGCCAGCAGTTACTCGTTCGGGGGGACAGGGGCCACTGAAGCTTTCTTT.

This clonotype was found many times. The J gene is TRBJ2-7, the V gene TRBV29-1; D may match TRBD1 or TRBD2 (5 bases each). The CDR3 is 13 amino acids. Germline CDR1 and CDR2: SQVTM and ANQGSEA. The germline V and J ends were trimmed by 5 bases and 6 bases, with 17 bases remaining between them. CDR3 sequence reads: CSVTGTLVGEQYF. The CDR3, as DNA: TGCAGCGTTACCGGGACCCTGGTCGGCGAGCAGTACTTC.

Comments on this clonotype: This may come from a read error, since a much larger clone is one base off. This rearrangement joins TRBV7-7 to TRBJ2-5; 8 bases match TRBD1. CDR1 is SSHAT, CDR2 FNYEAQ, per germline (reference sequence). The CDR3 covers 15 residues. CDR3 DNA: TGTGCTAGCAGCCCAGAGGGACAGGACCCAGAGAACCAGTACTTC. Residues: CASSPEGQDPENQYF.

This clonotype was picked up many times. CDR3 region: CASSLPRTEVPYEQYF. CDR3 coding DNA: TGCGCCAGCAGCCTCCCACGGACAGAAGTCCCCTACGAGCAGTACTTC. The chain has TRBV5-1 and TRBJ2-7; possibly TRBD1 for D (6 bases). The CDR3 consists of 16 residues. CDR1 SGHRS and CDR2 YFSETQ come from the germline V gene. Trimming left V 4 bases short and J 2 bases short, with 19 bases between.